This TCR beta chain was documented in a study of blood T cell repertoires in COVID-19. Overall study context: Samples came from the United States, Italy and Spain, spanning acute and convalescent COVID-19.

Per the original data handling: Scientists estimated how many nucleated cells there were by amplifying reference gene primers. Only in-frame clones appear in the TCRdb table, and some are missing; sequencing was by immunoSEQ multiplex PCR. V, J and clone size are taken as reported in that table, and D and trimming were inferred from the DNA itself. Among 50,000 to 75,000 clones listed, 88% were seen once. The CDR3 contains 17 residues. V gave up 4 bases and J gave up 3 bases, with 22 bases separating them. The V gene's germline CDR1 is MNHNS and CDR2 SASEGT. The sequenced sample was peripheral blood. The rearrangement uses TRBV6-1 and TRBJ2-7; possibly TRBD2 for D (6 bases). The TCR was taken from a woman aged 50 to 60 with active or convalescent COVID-19. The CDR3 DNA reads TGTGCCAGCAGTGGGCCCGGGGGACTCTTTCTCCTCTACGAGCAGTACTTC. Its translation is CASSGPGGLFLLYEQYF.